The next 14 T cell receptor beta chains were all read from a single sample in a study of graft-versus-host responses after intestinal transplantation. Data came from immunoSEQ multiplex PCR; TCRdb stores just in-frame clones and leaves some out. The sample shows tens of thousands of clones, 90% to 95% of them seen only once. These receptors' targets are unknown. The source material was unstimulated CD4+ T cells sorted from spleen or lymph node cells, sampled before intestinal transplant. The origin of the receptors is a human donor who received an intestinal transplant.

This clone was observed a single time. The chain links TRBV6-5 to TRBJ1-2; 7 nucleotides agree with TRBD1. In germline, CDR1 is MNHEY, CDR2 SVGAGI. The CDR3 extends over 15 amino acids. V shed 5 bases, J shed 8 bases, and the junction held 14 bases outside the gene matches. The CDR3 loop is CASSQDHRGRWGYTF. The CDR3 DNA follows: TGTGCCAGCAGTCAAGACCACAGGGGCCGGTGGGGCTACACCTTC.

V is TRBV19 and J is TRBJ2-7; tentatively, D is TRBD1 (6 bases). CDR1 is LNHDA and CDR2 is SQIVND in the germline V gene (reference sequence). The CDR3 sequence is 11 residues long. V was clipped by 10 bases and J by 3 bases, with 10 bases between them. The CDR3: CATKGVYEQYF. CDR3 bases: TGTGCCACAAAGGGGGTCTACGAGCAGTACTTC.

The J gene is TRBJ2-7, the V gene TRBV19; 8 nucleotides align to TRBD2. Germline trimming cut 3 bases from V and 3 bases from J; bases unmatched to any gene: 4. The CDR3 extends over 14 amino acids. Germline assignment: CDR1 LNHDA and CDR2 SQIVND (reference sequence). CDR3 in amino acids: CASSIDRGGYEQYF. CDR3 DNA sequence: TGTGCCAGTAGTATCGATCGGGGGGGCTACGAGCAGTACTTC.

The rearrangement uses TRBV2 and TRBJ2-7, with TRBD2 matching 9 bases. V lost 4 bases and J lost 0; bases outside the gene matches: 1. The germline V gene encodes CDR1 SNHLY and CDR2 FYNNEI. The CDR3 extends over 14 amino acids. For the CDR3, the DNA is TGTGCCAGCAGTGGACTAGCGGACTCCTACGAGCAGTACTTC. It specifies CASSGLADSYEQYF.

The genes are TRBV7-9 and TRBJ2-5; 9 bases agree with TRBD1. With 4 bases clipped from V and 5 bases from J, the junction kept 11 bases outside the gene matches. This CDR3 spans 16 amino acids. The germline gives CDR1 SEHNR, CDR2 FQNEAQ (reference sequence). The CDR3 DNA reads TGTGCCAGCAGCTCGCGCGGGACAGGGTATGGGGAGACCCAGTACTTC. It encodes CASSSRGTGYGETQYF.

CDR3 in amino acids: CASSYGQGRREKLFF. The DNA for the CDR3 is TGTGCCAGCAGCTACGGACAGGGGAGGCGTGAAAAACTGTTTTTT. J is TRBJ1-4 and V is TRBV5-6; 9 bases map to TRBD1. Germline V gene data show CDR1 as SGHDT and CDR2 as YYEEEE. J lost 7 bases, V lost 3 bases, and 7 bases had no gene match. CDR3 size: 15 residues.

The rearrangement links TRBV7-9 to TRBJ2-3; weak D call: TRBD1 (5 bases). V lost 5 bases and J 0 bases, leaving 18 bases between the germline ends. The CDR3 runs 17 residues. Germline-derived CDR1 and CDR2 are SEHNR and FQNEAQ (reference sequence). The CDR3 DNA reads as TGTGCCAGCAGCCGCCAGCCACAGGCCTCTAGCACAGATACGCAGTATTTT. Its translation: CASSRQPQASSTDTQYF.

The gene calls are TRBV18 and TRBJ2-7; TRBD1 is a possible D gene (5 bases). The germline gives CDR1 KGHSH, CDR2 LQKENI. CDR3 length equals 15 residues. V gave up 2 bases and J gave up 2 bases, with 13 bases separating them. DNA of the CDR3: TGTGCCAGCTCACCAACCCTCGACAGTACCTACGAGCAGTACTTC. Residues: CASSPTLDSTYEQYF.

The rearrangement links TRBV14 to TRBJ2-3, with 8 bases identical to TRBD1. The CDR3 is 15 amino acids. From germline, CDR1 is SGHDN and CDR2 FVKESK. V was clipped by 4 bases and J by 2 bases; unmatched bases: 5. The CDR3 DNA reads TGTGCCAGCAGCCGCAGGGGGCGAGACACAGATACGCAGTATTTT. It yields the protein CASSRRGRDTDTQYF.

The J gene is TRBJ2-7, the V gene TRBV2, with D hard to call. Trimming took 6 bases from V and 0 from J, leaving 6 bases between them. The CDR3 totals 12 residues. Germline assignment: CDR1 SNHLY and CDR2 FYNNEI. The CDR3 nucleotides read TGTGCCAGCAGCCCGAGCTCCTACGAGCAGTACTTC. Amino acid sequence: CASSPSSYEQYF.

This sequence joins TRBV15 and TRBJ2-5; D perhaps matches TRBD2 (5 bases). The CDR3 loop spans 13 amino acids. The V end lost 3 bases, the J end lost 11 bases, and 16 bases lay between the germline ends. CDR1 is LNHNV, CDR2 YYDKDF, per germline (reference sequence). CDR3 DNA: TGTGCCACCAGCAGTAAACCTTCCGGGGAGCAGTACTTC. Translating it yields CATSSKPSGEQYF. Complete variable domain (other parts from reference TRBV15 and TRBJ2-5): DAMVIQNPRYQVTQFGKPVTLSCSQTLNHNVMYWYQQKSSQAPKLLFHYYDKDFNNEADTPDNFQSRRPNTSFCFLDIRSPGLGDTAMYLCATSSKPSGEQYFGPGTRLLVL.

The chain links TRBV5-6 to TRBJ2-5; a weak D match, TRBD2 (5 bases). The V end lost 4 bases, the J end lost 3 bases, and 10 bases lay between the germline ends. The CDR3 is 13 residues long. From germline, CDR1 is SGHDT and CDR2 YYEEEE. The DNA for the CDR3 is TGTGCCAGCAGCCGCCGGGATAAAGAGACCCAGTACTTC. Amino acid sequence: CASSRRDKETQYF.

This chain links TRBV12-5 with TRBJ2-7, with D perhaps TRBD1 (6 bases). The CDR3 sequence is 16 residues long. V dropped 7 bases and J dropped 7 bases, with 26 bases sitting between them. The germline V gene has CDR1 LGHNT and CDR2 FRNRAP. The CDR3 DNA follows: TGTGCTAGTGCCGACGGCCTGGGGGCCTCCCAATCGGAGCAGTACTTC. Protein: CASADGLGASQSEQYF.

The chain joins TRBV7-9 to TRBJ2-3; 8 nucleotides agree with TRBD1. CDR3 length: 16 amino acids. V was clipped by 5 bases and J by 5 bases; unmatched bases: 12. CDR1 SEHNR and CDR2 FQNEAQ come from the germline V gene (reference sequence). DNA of the CDR3: TGTGCCAGCAGCCGAGCGGCAGGGGGCCTCGGAGATACGCAGTATTTT. It codes for CASSRAAGGLGDTQYF.